Ten or more counts support the clone carrying this T cell receptor beta chain. What it binds is not known. At one boundary the junction diverges from the germline segment, which might be a read error. Each CDR3 protein is one row after TCRdb ran MiXCR on the RACE reads. Of about 69,000 distinct CDR3 sequences in the sample, about a tenth are singletons; the top ten hold 6.8%. This CDR3 has 17 amino acids. Germline V CDR1 and CDR2: SSHAT, FNYEAQ (reference sequence). These data belong to a study of human T cells and chemical hapten exposure. General study points: TCRs above 1 in 1000 frequency did not change with DPC sensitization.

As to time point: patch test 2, 6 weeks after DPC sensitization. This sample's treatment: therapeutic diphenylcyclopropenone sensitization with weekly scalp DPC. Total RNA was isolated from whole blood that had not been fractionated. The chain employs TRBV7-7 and TRBJ2-1; D might be TRBD1 or TRBD2, each matching 7 bases. The receptor's source is a woman in her forties or fifties with alopecia areata. Some clones in this sample may be carry-over from other donors' samples. The sample in question was whole blood, obtained in connection with sensitization to the hapten diphenylcyclopropenone (DPC). Written as DNA, the CDR3 is TGTGCTAGCAGCAACTACCAGGGGGGAGGGCCCTTTTTGGAGCAGTTCTTC. This codes for CASSNYQGGGPFLEQFF.